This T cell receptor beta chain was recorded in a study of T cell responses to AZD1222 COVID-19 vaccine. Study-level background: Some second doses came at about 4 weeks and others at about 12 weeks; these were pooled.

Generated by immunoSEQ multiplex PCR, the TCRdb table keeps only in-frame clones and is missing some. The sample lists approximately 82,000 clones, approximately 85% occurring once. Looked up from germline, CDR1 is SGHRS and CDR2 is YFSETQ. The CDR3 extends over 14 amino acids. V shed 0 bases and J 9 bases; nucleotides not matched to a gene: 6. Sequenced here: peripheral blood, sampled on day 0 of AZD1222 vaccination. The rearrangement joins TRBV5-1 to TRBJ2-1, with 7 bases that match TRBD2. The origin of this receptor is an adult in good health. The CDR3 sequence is CASSLVTSQGEQFF. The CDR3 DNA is TGCGCCAGCAGCTTGGTGACTAGCCAGGGTGAGCAGTTCTTC. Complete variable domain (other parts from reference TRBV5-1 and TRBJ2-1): KAGVTQTPRYLIKTRGQQVTLSCSPISGHRSVSWYQQTPGQGLQFLFEYFSETQRNKGNFPGRFSGRQFSNSRSEMNVSTLELGDSALYLCASSLVTSQGEQFFGPGTRLTVL.